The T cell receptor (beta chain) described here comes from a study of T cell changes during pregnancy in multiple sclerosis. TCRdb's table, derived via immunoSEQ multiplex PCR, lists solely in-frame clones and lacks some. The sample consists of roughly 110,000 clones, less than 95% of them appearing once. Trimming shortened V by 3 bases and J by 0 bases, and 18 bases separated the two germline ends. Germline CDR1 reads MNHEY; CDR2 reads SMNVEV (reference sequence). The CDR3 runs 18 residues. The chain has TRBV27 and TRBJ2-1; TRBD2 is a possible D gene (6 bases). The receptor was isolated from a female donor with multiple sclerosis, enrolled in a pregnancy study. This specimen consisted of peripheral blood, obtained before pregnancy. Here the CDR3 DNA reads TGTGCCAGCAGTTTCAATCCGGGACTCATAAACTCCTACAATGAGCAGTTCTTC. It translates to CASSFNPGLINSYNEQFF.